Here is one T cell receptor (beta chain) with its context. Its antigen specificity is not known. Per-base qualities were not stored, and no clone one base away is much larger. TCR CDR3 regions were amplified from genomic DNA by multiplex PCR using the deep immunoSEQ assay. Extracted genomic DNA from each cell subset was distributed evenly across all wells of several immunoSEQ 96-well plates, and each plate was treated as a replicate. For sorted subsets, approximately 190 ng of genomic DNA, equivalent to roughly 30,000 T cell genomes, went into each replicate PCR. The purified libraries were quantified using a Qubit 3.0 fluorometer, sized with a Bioanalyzer 2100, and then quantified again using the KAPA Library Quantification kit. A separate single-read 150-cycle Illumina NextSeq 550 flow cell was used to sequence each immunoSEQ 96-well plate. Regarding the original processing steps: Because the immunoSEQ output held only junctional sequences and lacked quality scores, the filtering could not match the filtering applied to full-length reads. Sequences were annotated with PyIR, a Python wrapper for IgBLAST v1.9, using IMGT germline references to assign V/J genes and CDR3. Any read was removed if the V/J assignment was weak (E-value above 1e-6), the CDR3 was missing, or the read contained stop codons, out-of-frame junctions, or ambiguous translated residues. A V3J clonotype was defined by an identical inferred V gene, J gene, and CDR3 amino acid sequence. To compute the percentage overlap between repertoires, the number of shared unique clonotypes was divided by the size of the smaller repertoire. Richness of each repertoire was evaluated using RTK rarefaction, the Chao1 estimator, and Recon v2.1 estimates of unobserved clonotypes. For all TCRbeta clonotypes obtained by the gDNA method from four donors, generation probabilities were computed with OLGA. Imported from immuneACCESS, the table was reduced by TCRdb to in-frame sequences with V and J called. These copies leave out some clones; in studies compared against another copy, an unresolved V gene accounts for under half, and the cause of the remainder is not known. V and J calls plus clone size are reproduced from that table; the DNA served to infer D and trimming. The sample has 190,000 or so clones on record, around 63% of them singletons. About 10% of the sample is in the top ten clones.

The record originates from a study of shared clonotypes between healthy human individuals (dated by TCRdb to 2020 to 2022). About the study as a whole: The cohort included a few men and two women between 18 and 49 years of age. For each donor, three plates each were used for CD4 naive and CD4 memory, two plates were used for CD8 naive, and one plate was used for CD8 memory. To estimate repertoire size and how much clonotype sharing occurs between individuals, the study deeply sequenced the blood TCR repertoires of five or six healthy adults. To increase sequencing depth and limit assay-specific biases, different laboratories used diverse techniques to prepare libraries and sequence TCR repertoires. Per donor, leukapheresis produced somewhere between about 0.94 and 9 billion PBMCs.

The donors were healthy, HIV-negative adults with no recently reported acute infections or vaccinations. Every donor was a Caucasian adult living in Nashville, Tennessee, USA. CD4+ T cells were enriched by magnetic negative selection, after which naive cells were positively selected on CD45RA and the negative fraction was taken as the memory subset. Blood was obtained by leukapheresis, after which PBMCs were separated by Ficoll-Histopaque density gradient centrifugation and cryopreserved in liquid nitrogen vapor phase. Analytical flow cytometry was used to check the purity and quantity of each magnetically sorted T cell population. Genomic DNA was isolated from every sorted fraction and measured by UV absorbance on a Nanodrop 2000c. As encoded in the germline V gene (reference sequence), CDR1 is SEHNR while CDR2 is FQNEAQ. The CDR3 spans 15 residues, from the cysteine through the phenylalanine. Just CDR3 DNA is preserved here, 45 bases in frame from base 1. V is pared back by 5 bases and J by 9 bases, with 22 bases lying between the germline termini.

The investigation overall reported the following: Even with the large sequencing depth, rarefaction of the sorted-subset datasets indicated that sequencing was incomplete. Because the study included only a small number of donors, the genetic and exposure-history diversity represented was limited. Naive subsets generally had larger estimated clonotype richness than memory subsets. Pairwise subsampling led to the expectation that sequencing depth would affect the degree of clonotype sharing among donors. Clonotypes shared by all four sorted-subset donors showed higher generation probabilities than non-shared clonotypes. Sampling was restricted to blood, and TCR repertoires in tissues likely differ from the TCR repertoires found in blood. When a few donors were compared, the shared fraction of clonotypes was 5% to 6.5% for naive CD4, roughly 3.3% for naive CD8, 2.3% for memory CD4, and around 0.37% for memory CD8.

This receptor was identified in a man aged 25 to 40 in good health. The chain employs TRBV7-9 and TRBJ1-2, with a weak D call of TRBD1 (6 bases match). Material: memory CD4+ T cells sorted from blood. This sample's cell subset or site label indicates: CD45RA-negative fraction. The nucleotides read TGTGCCAGCAGCCGTTATAAAGAGGGGGGTTCGAGCTACACCTTC. Translated, this is CASSRYKEGGSSYTF.